This TCR beta chain comes out of a study of blood T cell repertoires in COVID-19. Background on the study: PBMCs, B-cell-depleted T cells, or T cells were the source of the cDNA or gDNA that made up the material.

Germline V lookup: CDR1 GTSNPN, CDR2 SVGIG (reference sequence). This CDR3 comprises 15 residues. The V end lost 5 bases, the J end lost 4 bases, and 20 bases lay between the germline ends. The repertoire was sequenced with immunoSEQ multiplex PCR; TCRdb's copy has only in-frame clones and lacks some. The table has 130,000 to 150,000 clones, approximately 87% seen once. This TCR came from a woman in her forties with acute or convalescent COVID-19. Material for sequencing was peripheral blood. This rearrangement joins TRBV30 to TRBJ1-1; D might be TRBD1 (5 bases). The CDR3 DNA reads TGTGCCTGGGCCCCCCTGCAGGGAGGGACCACTGAAGCTTTCTTT. This sequence encodes CAWAPLQGGTTEAFF.